The clone carrying this TCR beta chain was picked up many times. Germline V gives CDR1 MDHEN, CDR2 SYDVKM. The CDR3 totals 15 residues. The V and J ends lost 6 bases and 9 bases respectively, with 21 bases between them. The data derive from a study of neurological immune-mediated disorders. The time point here: longitudinal time-point 2. Using its own MiXCR run on the 5' RACE reads, TCRdb lists one record per CDR3 protein. Found here are some 49,000 distinct CDR3 sequences, roughly 13% of them singletons; the top ten hold 3.5% to 5%. This receptor was taken from a male donor with HTLV-1-associated myelopathy (HAM/TSP). The chain employs TRBV28 and TRBJ2-1; D may be TRBD1 or TRBD2 (6 bases each). Sequencing used PBMCs. This CDR3 is CASRAGWGANIEQFF. As DNA, the CDR3 is TGTGCCAGCAGGGCTGGTTGGGGGGCAAACATTGAGCAGTTCTTC.